The 21 T cell receptor beta chains in this list originate from one sample, sequenced in a study of long-term antiretroviral therapy in people with HIV. Assay version v3.0 of immunoSEQ was used, and it was run at survey level. The repertoire was sequenced with immunoSEQ multiplex PCR; TCRdb's copy has only in-frame clones and lacks some. This sample has around 29,000 clones, with 80% found just once. Specimen: unsorted PBMCs, collected 0.3 years after starting antiretroviral therapy. All receptors come from a man aged 35 to 55 with HIV.

This clone was recorded a few times. The chain combines TRBV11-2 with TRBJ1-3; the D is unclear. Trimming removed 1 base at V and 5 bases at J, with 9 bases between. The V gene's germline CDR1 is SGHAT and CDR2 FQNNGV. The CDR3 sequence is 14 residues long. The CDR3 DNA is TGTGCCAGCAGCTTAGTAACCCACCGAAACACCATATATTTT. Protein sequence: CASSLVTHRNTIYF.

This chain links TRBV7-9 with TRBJ1-2; 8 positions match TRBD1. This CDR3 is 14 amino acids long. V lost 5 bases and J lost 4; bases outside the gene matches: 6. Per germline, CDR1 SEHNR and CDR2 FQNEAQ (reference sequence). In DNA form, the CDR3 reads TGTGCCAGCAGCGCCGACAGGGGAGGCTATGGCTACACCTTC. This translates into CASSADRGGYGYTF.

This clone was picked up a small number of times. This chain uses TRBV4-2 with TRBJ1-6; D is unresolved. The CDR3 is 15 residues long. Germline V gene lookup returns CDR1 LGHNA and CDR2 YNFKEQ. With 6 bases removed from V and 8 bases from J, the gap between germline ends came to 17 bases. CDR3 region: CASSPWEREDSPLHF. DNA of the CDR3: TGTGCCAGCAGTCCGTGGGAGCGAGAGGATTCACCCCTCCACTTT.

The rearrangement links TRBV9 to TRBJ2-1; 12 bases match TRBD2. This CDR3 has 16 residues. Germline trimming cut 3 bases from V and 2 bases from J; bases unmatched to any gene: 3. The V gene's germline CDR1 is SGDLS and CDR2 YYNGEE. This chain's CDR3 is CASSAPSGRAYNEQFF. The CDR3, as DNA: TGTGCCAGCAGCGCCCCTAGCGGGAGGGCCTACAATGAGCAGTTCTTC.

This chain uses TRBV7-2 with TRBJ2-3, with D uncertain. Looked up from germline, CDR1 is SGHTA and CDR2 is FQGNSA. V lost 1 base, J lost 3 bases, and 17 bases lay in between. This CDR3 has 17 amino acids. The CDR3 sequence is CASSLERARLLTDTQYF. The CDR3, as DNA: TGTGCCAGCAGCTTAGAAAGGGCCCGTCTGTTGACAGATACGCAGTATTTT.

The chain recombines TRBV5-1 with TRBJ2-5; 9 bases are shared with TRBD2. After removal of 4 bases from V and 5 bases from J, the junction contained 6 bases not matched to a gene. The CDR3 consists of 14 residues. Per the germline V gene, CDR1 is SGHRS and CDR2 is YFSETQ. In DNA, the CDR3 is TGCGCCAGCAGCAGTAGCGGGAGAGGGGAGACCCAGTACTTC. Residues: CASSSSGRGETQYF.

This clone was observed a few times. The V and J genes are TRBV5-5 and TRBJ1-3, with D hard to call. The CDR3 consists of 11 residues. CDR1 and CDR2 (germline): SGHKS, YYEKEE (reference sequence). Deletions cut 6 bases from V and 3 bases from J, with 4 bases between. CDR3: CASNGGNTIYF. The DNA of the CDR3 is TGTGCCAGCAACGGTGGAAACACCATATATTTT.

Only a few counts were recorded for this clone. The chain joins TRBV6-5 to TRBJ1-2; 10 nucleotides align to TRBD1. The trim removed 2 bases at V and 4 bases at J, leaving 4 bases unmatched. Germline assignment: CDR1 MNHEY and CDR2 SVGAGI. CDR3 length: 15 amino acids. As DNA, the CDR3 is TGTGCCAGCAGTTACCGGGACAGGGGACGCTATGGCTACACCTTC. Protein sequence: CASSYRDRGRYGYTF.

This chain links TRBV2 with TRBJ1-2; D unresolved. The CDR3 is 13 residues long. Germline CDR1 is SNHLY and CDR2 is FYNNEI. With 6 bases removed from V and 4 bases from J, the gap between germline ends came to 12 bases. CDR3 amino acids: CASSLGRGYGYTF. In DNA, the CDR3 is TGTGCCAGCAGCCTCGGGCGCGGCTATGGCTACACCTTC.

The count of this clone is one. CDR3 residues: CASSVVGTGGTGELFF. CDR3 sequence (DNA): TGTGCCAGCAGCGTAGTCGGGACAGGGGGCACCGGGGAGCTGTTTTTT. This chain uses TRBV9 with TRBJ2-2; 11 bases fit TRBD1. V was pared by 0 bases and J by 4 bases, with 2 bases of the junction left unmatched. CDR3 length: 16 residues. CDR1 is SGDLS and CDR2 is YYNGEE in the germline V gene.

The chain carries TRBV7-9 and TRBJ1-1; D remains ambiguous. Germline V gene lookup returns CDR1 SEHNR and CDR2 FQNEAQ (reference sequence). There are 13 residues in the CDR3. With 1 base removed from V and 0 bases from J, the gap between germline ends came to 3 bases. The CDR3 sequence: CASSLELNTEAFF. For the CDR3, the DNA is TGTGCCAGCAGCTTAGAGCTGAACACTGAAGCTTTCTTT.

The rearrangement joins TRBV6-1 to TRBJ1-2; the D gene is possibly TRBD1 (5 bases). V shed 0 bases and J shed 4 bases, with 18 bases lying between them. CDR1 and CDR2 (germline): MNHNS, SASEGT. The CDR3 consists of 17 residues. The CDR3 here is CASSEARVVAGLYGYTF. The CDR3 nucleotides are TGTGCCAGCAGTGAAGCCCGGGTCGTGGCGGGACTCTATGGCTACACCTTC.

The chain employs TRBV2 and TRBJ1-1; TRBD1 might be the D (6 bases). The germline CDR1 and CDR2 sequences are SNHLY and FYNNEI. V lost 5 bases and J 0 bases, leaving 10 bases between the germline ends. The CDR3 covers 14 residues. The CDR3 sequence is CASSQQGLNTEAFF. The CDR3, as DNA: TGTGCCAGCAGTCAACAGGGCCTGAACACTGAAGCTTTCTTT.

CDR3 sequence (DNA): TGTGCCAGTAGTAGTCGATACTCTGGAAACACCATATATTTT. Amino acid sequence: CASSSRYSGNTIYF. The chain combines TRBV19 with TRBJ1-3; no reliable D call. Germline V CDR1 and CDR2: LNHDA, SQIVND (reference sequence). The CDR3 runs 14 residues. V lost 4 bases to trimming and J lost 0 bases, with 7 bases between them.

This clone was seen a few times. This chain links TRBV13 with TRBJ1-2; no firm D call. This CDR3 spans 12 amino acids. V lost 0 bases and J 7 bases, leaving 6 bases between the germline ends. In germline, CDR1 is PRHDT, CDR2 FYEKMQ (reference sequence). Here the CDR3 reads CASSLGVSGYTF. Written as DNA, the CDR3 is TGTGCCAGCAGCTTAGGCGTATCTGGCTACACCTTC.

This chain uses TRBV15 with TRBJ2-5, with 7 bases lining up with TRBD1. The J segment lost 1 base and the V segment lost 7 bases, leaving 3 bases of the junction unmatched. The CDR3 totals 13 residues. Germline loops: CDR1 LNHNV, CDR2 YYDKDF (reference sequence). The chain's CDR3 is CATTGQPQETQYF. The CDR3 nucleotides are TGTGCCACCACGGGACAGCCCCAAGAGACCCAGTACTTC.

The rearrangement links TRBV10-3 to TRBJ2-7; maybe TRBD1 (5 bases). Germline CDR1 is ENHRY and CDR2 is SYGVKD. This CDR3 spans 13 amino acids. Trimming pared 5 bases from V and 2 bases from J, leaving 10 bases between. The CDR3 DNA reads TGTGCCATCAGTCTTGACAGCACCTACGAGCAGTACTTC. This codes for CAISLDSTYEQYF.

The chain carries TRBV27 and TRBJ2-6; D is perhaps TRBD1 or TRBD2 (5 bases each). The CDR3 runs 19 residues. V was shortened by 5 bases and J by 2 bases, with 22 bases between the two germline ends. The germline CDR1 and CDR2 sequences are MNHEY and SMNVEV (reference sequence). DNA of the CDR3: TGTGCCAGCAGTCCGCGCTCAGGGACGAAATTGACTGGGGCCAACGTCCTGACTTTC. Its protein is CASSPRSGTKLTGANVLTF.

The J gene is TRBJ1-2, the V gene TRBV7-9; 8 bases are shared with TRBD1. Unmatched junction bases numbered 6, after V lost 7 bases and J lost 5 bases. CDR1 is SEHNR and CDR2 is FQNEAQ in the germline V gene (reference sequence). This CDR3 is built from 13 residues. Written as DNA, the CDR3 is TGTGCCAGCACAAATCGACAGGGGTATGGCTACACCTTC. This gives the protein CASTNRQGYGYTF.

The chain carries TRBV28 and TRBJ1-2; TRBD1 matches at 8 bases. The CDR3 is 14 amino acids. Germline CDR1 MDHEN, CDR2 SYDVKM. Trimming cost V 6 bases and J 7 bases; bases outside gene matches: 10. CDR3 region: CASSPDGQGRGYTF. The CDR3 coding sequence is TGTGCCAGCAGCCCTGACGGACAGGGCCGTGGCTACACCTTC.

The chain carries TRBV7-2 and TRBJ1-1; D gene ambiguous. CDR1 is SGHTA, CDR2 FQGNSA, per germline. This CDR3 has 14 amino acids. V was trimmed by 3 bases and J by 0 bases, leaving 8 bases between them. The DNA of the CDR3 is TGTGCCAGCAGCTTTTCGGGGTTGAACACTGAAGCTTTCTTT. Translation: CASSFSGLNTEAFF.